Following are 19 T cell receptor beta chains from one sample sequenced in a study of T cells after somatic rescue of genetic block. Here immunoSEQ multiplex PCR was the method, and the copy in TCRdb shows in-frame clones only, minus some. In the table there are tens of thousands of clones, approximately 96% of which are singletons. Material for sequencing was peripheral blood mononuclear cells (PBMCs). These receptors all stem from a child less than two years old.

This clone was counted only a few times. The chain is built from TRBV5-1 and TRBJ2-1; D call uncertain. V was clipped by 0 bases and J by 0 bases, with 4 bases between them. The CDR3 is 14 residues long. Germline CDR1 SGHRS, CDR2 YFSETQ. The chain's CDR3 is CASSLAGSYNEQFF. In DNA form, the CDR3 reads TGCGCCAGCAGCTTGGCGGGCTCCTACAATGAGCAGTTCTTC.

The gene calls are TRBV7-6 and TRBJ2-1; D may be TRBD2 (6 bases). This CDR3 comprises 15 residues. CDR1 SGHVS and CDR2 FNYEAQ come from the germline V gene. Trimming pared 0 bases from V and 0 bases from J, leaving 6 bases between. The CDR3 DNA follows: TGTGCCAGCAGCTTAGCGCGGGGCTCCTACAATGAGCAGTTCTTC. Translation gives CASSLARGSYNEQFF.

This CDR3 is CASSLGQGREQETQYF. CDR3 sequence (DNA): TGTGCCAGCAGTTTGGGACAGGGGAGGGAACAAGAGACCCAGTACTTC. The chain has TRBV6-5 and TRBJ2-5, with TRBD1 matching over 10 bases. The CDR3 is 16 amino acids. The junction had 7 bases not matched to a gene; V was cut back by 4 bases and J by 2 bases. Germline assignment: CDR1 MNHEY and CDR2 SVGAGI.

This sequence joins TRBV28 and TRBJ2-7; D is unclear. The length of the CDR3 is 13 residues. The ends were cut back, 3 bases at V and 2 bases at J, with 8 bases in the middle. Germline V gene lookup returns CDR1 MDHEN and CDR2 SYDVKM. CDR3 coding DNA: TGTGCCAGCAGTTTCCATGGACCCTACGAGCAGTACTTC. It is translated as CASSFHGPYEQYF.

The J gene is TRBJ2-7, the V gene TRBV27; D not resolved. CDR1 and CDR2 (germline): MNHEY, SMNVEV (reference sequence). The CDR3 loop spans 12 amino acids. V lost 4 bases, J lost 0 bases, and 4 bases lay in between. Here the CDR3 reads CASSSLSYEQYF. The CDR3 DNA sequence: TGTGCCAGCAGTTCACTCTCCTACGAGCAGTACTTC.

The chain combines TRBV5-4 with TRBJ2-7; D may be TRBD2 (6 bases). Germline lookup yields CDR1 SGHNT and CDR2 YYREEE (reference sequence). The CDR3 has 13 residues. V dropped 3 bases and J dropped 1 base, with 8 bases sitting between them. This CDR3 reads CASSWDSSYEQYF. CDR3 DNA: TGTGCCAGCAGCTGGGACTCTTCCTACGAGCAGTACTTC. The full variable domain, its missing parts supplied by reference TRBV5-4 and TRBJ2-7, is ETGVTQSPTHLIKTRGQQVTLRCSSQSGHNTVSWYQQALGQGPQFIFQYYREEENGRGNFPPRFSGLQFPNYSSELNVNALELDDSALYLCASSWDSSYEQYFGPGTRLTVT.

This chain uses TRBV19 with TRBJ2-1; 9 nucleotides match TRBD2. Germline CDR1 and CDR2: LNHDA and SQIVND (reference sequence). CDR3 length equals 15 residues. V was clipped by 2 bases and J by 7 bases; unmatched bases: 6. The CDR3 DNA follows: TGTGCCAGTAGTATACCAGCGGGAGGTCGGAATGAGCAGTTCTTC. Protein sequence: CASSIPAGGRNEQFF.

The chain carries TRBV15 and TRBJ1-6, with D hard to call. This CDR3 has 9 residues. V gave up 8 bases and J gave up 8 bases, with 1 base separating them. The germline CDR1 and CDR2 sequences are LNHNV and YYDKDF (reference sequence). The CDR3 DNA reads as TGTGCCACCTATTCACCCCTCCACTTT. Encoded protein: CATYSPLHF.

The CDR3 DNA reads TGCGCCAGCAGCCCCGGTAGCGGGAGGGCCGGGGAGCTGTTTTTT. Translation gives CASSPGSGRAGELFF. The chain combines TRBV4-3 with TRBJ2-2; 11 bases fit TRBD2. V lost 4 bases and J lost 6; bases outside the gene matches: 4. CDR1 is LGHNA and CDR2 is YSLEER in the germline V gene. CDR3 length: 15 residues.

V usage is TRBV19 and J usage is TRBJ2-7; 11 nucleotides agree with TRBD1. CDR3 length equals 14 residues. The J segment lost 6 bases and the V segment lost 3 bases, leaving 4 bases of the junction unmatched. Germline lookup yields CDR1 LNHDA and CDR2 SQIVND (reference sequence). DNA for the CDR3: TGTGCCAGTAGTATCGGGACAGGGGGGATCGAGCAGTACTTC. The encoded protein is CASSIGTGGIEQYF.

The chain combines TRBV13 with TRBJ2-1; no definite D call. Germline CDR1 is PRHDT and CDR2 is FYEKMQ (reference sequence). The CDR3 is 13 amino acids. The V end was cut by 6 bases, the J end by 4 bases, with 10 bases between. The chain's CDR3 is CASSPRRYNEQFF. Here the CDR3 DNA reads TGTGCCAGCAGTCCAAGGCGATACAATGAGCAGTTCTTC.

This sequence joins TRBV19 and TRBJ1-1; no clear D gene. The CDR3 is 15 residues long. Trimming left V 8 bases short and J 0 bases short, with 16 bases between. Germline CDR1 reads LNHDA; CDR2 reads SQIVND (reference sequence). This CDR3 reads CASLRSLTVNTEAFF. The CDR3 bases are TGTGCCAGTCTGAGATCTCTGACCGTGAACACTGAAGCTTTCTTT.

The DNA of the CDR3 is TGTGCCAGCAGTGATCAGGGGGCTGGTAAAAAACTGTTTTTT. Protein product: CASSDQGAGKKLFF. The chain uses TRBV2 and TRBJ1-4, with TRBD1 matching 8 bases. This CDR3 has 14 amino acids. V shed 3 bases, J shed 9 bases, and the junction held 6 bases outside the gene matches. CDR1 is SNHLY and CDR2 is FYNNEI in the germline V gene.

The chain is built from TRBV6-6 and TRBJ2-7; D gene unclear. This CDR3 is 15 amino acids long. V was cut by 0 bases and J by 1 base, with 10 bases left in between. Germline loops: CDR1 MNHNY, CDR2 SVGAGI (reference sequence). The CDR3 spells CASSYSKAGSYEQYF. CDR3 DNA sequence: TGTGCCAGCAGTTACTCGAAGGCAGGATCCTACGAGCAGTACTTC.

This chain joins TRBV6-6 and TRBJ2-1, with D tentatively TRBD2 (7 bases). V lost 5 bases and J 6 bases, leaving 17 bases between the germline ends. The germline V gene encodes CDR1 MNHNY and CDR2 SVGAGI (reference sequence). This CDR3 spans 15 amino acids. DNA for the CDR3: TGTGCCAGCAGTAAGGGGGGGCGGGTGAGCAATGAGCAGTTCTTC. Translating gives CASSKGGRVSNEQFF.

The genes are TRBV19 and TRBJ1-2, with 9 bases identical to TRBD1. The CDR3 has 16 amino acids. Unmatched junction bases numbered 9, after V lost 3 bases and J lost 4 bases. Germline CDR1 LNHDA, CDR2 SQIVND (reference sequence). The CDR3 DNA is TGTGCCAGTAGTATGGGGACAGGGAATGTAGTCTATGGCTACACCTTC. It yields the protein CASSMGTGNVVYGYTF.

The DNA of the CDR3 is TGTGCCAGCAGCTTAGTGAGGCTCGGTGAAGCTTTCTTT. Its translation is CASSLVRLGEAFF. The V gene is TRBV11-2, the J gene TRBJ1-1; D uncertain. The CDR3 is 13 amino acids. Trimming took off 1 base at V and 7 bases at J, with 10 bases between the two ends. Germline V gene data show CDR1 as SGHAT and CDR2 as FQNNGV.

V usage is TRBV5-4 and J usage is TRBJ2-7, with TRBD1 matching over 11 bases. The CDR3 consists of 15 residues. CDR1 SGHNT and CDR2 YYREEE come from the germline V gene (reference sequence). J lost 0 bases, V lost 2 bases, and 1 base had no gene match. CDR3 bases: TGTGCCAGCAGCTTAGGACAGGGGGCCTCCTACGAGCAGTACTTC. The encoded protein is CASSLGQGASYEQYF.

CDR3 protein: CASSLQLGGNIQYF. For the CDR3, the DNA is TGTGCCAGCAGCTTACAGTTAGGGGGGAACATTCAGTACTTC. The rearrangement joins TRBV7-6 to TRBJ2-4, with D perhaps TRBD1 or TRBD2 (6 bases each). Between the trimmed V and J ends, which lost 2 bases and 7 bases, there was a span of 12 bases. CDR3 length equals 14 residues. The germline V gene encodes CDR1 SGHVS and CDR2 FNYEAQ. The variable domain in full, with the rest retrieved from reference TRBV7-6 and TRBJ2-4, is GAGVSQSPRYKVTKRGQDVALRCDPISGHVSLYWYRQALGQGPEFLTYFNYEAQQDKSGLPNDRFSAERPEGSISTLTIQRTEQRDSAMYRCASSLQLGGNIQYFGAGTRLSVL.